Below are 29 T cell receptor beta chains sequenced from a single sample in a study of blood T cell repertoires in COVID-19. Sequenced by immunoSEQ multiplex PCR; TCRdb stores in-frame clones only, minus some. The sample includes 40,000 to 50,000 clones, about 81% of them seen just once. Sequences were obtained from peripheral blood. These receptors all stem from a middle-aged man with active or convalescent COVID-19.

This clone was picked up a small number of times. The chain joins TRBV30 to TRBJ1-2; the D gene is possibly TRBD1 (5 bases). Trimming cost V 4 bases and J 5 bases, with 20 bases left between them. Germline V gives CDR1 GTSNPN, CDR2 SVGIG (reference sequence). The CDR3 is 15 amino acids. The CDR3 DNA is TGTGCCTGGATGGTTCAGTTCGGGGGGAGATATGGCTACACCTTC. Translated: CAWMVQFGGRYGYTF.

The rearrangement links TRBV3-1 (or the pseudogene TRBV3-2) to TRBJ1-1; no clear D gene. Trimming removed 1 base at V and 8 bases at J, with 8 bases between. The CDR3 totals 12 residues. Per germline, CDR1 LGHDT and CDR2 YNNKEL (reference sequence). This CDR3 reads CASSQVRAEAFF. As DNA, the CDR3 is TGTGCCAGCAGCCAAGTGCGGGCCGAAGCTTTCTTT.

The chain couples TRBV29-1 to TRBJ2-1; 9 bases align to TRBD2. Germline V gene lookup returns CDR1 SQVTM and CDR2 ANQGSEA. V was pared by 3 bases and J by 4 bases, with 7 bases of the junction left unmatched. The length of the CDR3 is 15 residues. CDR3 region: CSVDGGLAGYNEQFF. The CDR3, as DNA: TGCAGCGTTGATGGAGGGCTAGCGGGGTACAATGAGCAGTTCTTC.

This clone was counted between two and nine times. This chain connects TRBV5-4 to TRBJ1-6, with D maybe TRBD1 (6 bases). The V and J ends lost 1 base and 6 bases respectively, with 11 bases between them. The CDR3 sequence is 15 residues long. CDR1 and CDR2 (germline): SGHNT, YYREEE (reference sequence). CDR3 loop: CASSLIGTSNSPLHF. CDR3 nucleotides: TGTGCCAGCAGCTTGATCGGGACAAGTAATTCACCCCTCCACTTT.

This rearrangement joins TRBV14 to TRBJ1-4; a weak D match, TRBD1 (6 bases). Germline values: CDR1 SGHDN, CDR2 FVKESK. V shed 1 base and J shed 4 bases, with 16 bases lying between them. CDR3 length equals 17 residues. In DNA form, the CDR3 reads TGTGCCAGCAGCCAAGGAAACAGGGAGGGCCTTAATGAAAAACTGTTTTTT. Translation gives CASSQGNREGLNEKLFF.

This clone was observed a handful of times. The chain combines TRBV9 with TRBJ2-3, with 14 bases lining up with TRBD2. V gave up 3 bases and J gave up 3 bases; unmatched junction bases: 3. This CDR3 has 16 amino acids. Germline CDR1 reads SGDLS; CDR2 reads YYNGEE. DNA for the CDR3: TGTGCCAGCAGCGAAAGACTAGCGGGAGGGACAGATACGCAGTATTTT. Translating gives CASSERLAGGTDTQYF.

J is TRBJ1-4 and V is TRBV27; D is perhaps TRBD1 (6 bases). The V end was cut by 5 bases, the J end by 7 bases, with 14 bases between. CDR1 and CDR2 (germline): MNHEY, SMNVEV (reference sequence). The CDR3 totals 14 residues. CDR3 in amino acids: CASSGRTDGEKLFF. The CDR3 DNA reads TGTGCCAGCAGTGGCCGGACAGACGGTGAAAAACTGTTTTTT.

The gene calls are TRBV30 and TRBJ1-2, with D maybe TRBD1 (5 bases). The CDR3 consists of 13 residues. CDR1 and CDR2 from the germline V gene are GTSNPN and SVGIG (reference sequence). The V and J ends lost 8 bases and 8 bases respectively, with 21 bases between them. CDR3 in DNA: TGTGCCCAAAACCGGGACTCGACCGGAGGCTACACCTTC. Protein: CAQNRDSTGGYTF.

The chain combines TRBV19 with TRBJ1-6; 11 positions match TRBD1. With 7 bases clipped from V and 9 bases from J, the junction kept 5 bases outside the gene matches. Per germline, CDR1 LNHDA and CDR2 SQIVND (reference sequence). This CDR3 has 14 residues. The DNA for the CDR3 is TGTGCCAGTAAATCCGGGACAGGGGGTTCACCCCTCCACTTT. Its translation is CASKSGTGGSPLHF.

In its sample, this clone was seen a few times. This rearrangement joins TRBV4-1 to TRBJ2-7; possible D gene TRBD1, 7 bases. The CDR3 is 17 residues long. CDR1 MGHRA and CDR2 YSYEKL come from the germline V gene. V was trimmed by 5 bases and J by 0 bases, leaving 20 bases between them. CDR3 residues: CASSAEEGQKISYEQYF. CDR3 sequence (DNA): TGCGCCAGCAGCGCCGAGGAGGGACAGAAAATCTCCTACGAGCAGTACTTC.

This rearrangement joins TRBV11-2 to TRBJ2-5; 8 bases fit TRBD1. Germline V CDR1 and CDR2: SGHAT, FQNNGV. The CDR3 loop spans 15 amino acids. V was clipped by 5 bases and J by 1 base; unmatched bases: 6. CDR3 protein: CASSRDRGSQETQYF. In DNA form, the CDR3 reads TGTGCCAGCAGCAGAGACAGGGGATCCCAAGAGACCCAGTACTTC.

This rearrangement joins TRBV10-3 to TRBJ2-3, with 7 bases that match TRBD1. The germline V gene has CDR1 ENHRY and CDR2 SYGVKD. The CDR3 is 22 amino acids. Trimming removed 7 bases from V and 0 bases from J; junction bases left unmatched: 28. This CDR3 is CAIIVSRKKLGQNLQSTDTQYF. The CDR3, as DNA: TGTGCCATCATTGTGAGCCGGAAAAAGCTGGGACAGAATCTACAAAGCACAGATACGCAGTATTTT.

The rearrangement uses TRBV9 and TRBJ1-6; maybe TRBD1 (5 bases). This CDR3 comprises 14 residues. Trimming removed 3 bases at V and 8 bases at J, with 12 bases between. From germline, CDR1 is SGDLS and CDR2 YYNGEE. For the CDR3, the DNA is TGTGCCAGCAGCGGGATCCCCAGGGATTCACCCCTCCACTTT. It translates to CASSGIPRDSPLHF.

This chain uses TRBV28 with TRBJ2-4; 9 nucleotides match TRBD1. J was trimmed by 9 bases and V by 2 bases; bases with no gene match: 5. This CDR3 is 14 amino acids long. Germline assignment: CDR1 MDHEN and CDR2 SYDVKM. The DNA for the CDR3 is TGTGCCAGCAGTTTAGGGGACAGGGATGGCATTCAGTACTTC. Translating gives CASSLGDRDGIQYF.

This chain joins TRBV10-3 and TRBJ1-6; 7 positions match TRBD1. J gave up 10 bases and V 4 bases, and 4 bases lay outside the gene matches. The germline CDR1 and CDR2 sequences are ENHRY and SYGVKD. The CDR3 sequence is 13 residues long. CDR3 coding DNA: TGTGCCATCAGTGGCCAGGGGGAGTCACCCCTCCACTTT. Amino acid sequence: CAISGQGESPLHF.

V is TRBV7-3 and J is TRBJ2-1, with no clear D. Trimming cost V 1 base and J 8 bases, with 27 bases left between them. CDR1 and CDR2 from the germline V gene are SGHTA and FQGTGA. The CDR3 is made up of 19 amino acids. Here the CDR3 reads CASSLNSSRVSSLPYEQFF. The CDR3 DNA is TGTGCCAGCAGCTTAAACTCCAGCCGGGTCAGTTCCCTCCCCTATGAGCAGTTCTTC.

This chain uses TRBV5-6 with TRBJ1-3; D is possibly TRBD1 (5 bases). The V gene lost 4 bases and the J gene lost 2 bases, with 10 bases spanning the gap. The germline V gene encodes CDR1 SGHDT and CDR2 YYEEEE. The CDR3 is made up of 14 amino acids. Here the CDR3 reads CASSATATGNTIYF. CDR3 sequence (DNA): TGTGCCAGCAGCGCGACAGCAACTGGAAACACCATATATTTT. Full variable domain (rest looked up from reference TRBV5-6 and TRBJ1-3): DAGVTQSPTHLIKTRGQQVTLRCSPKSGHDTVSWYQQALGQGPQFIFQYYEEEERQRGNFPDRFSGHQFPNYSSELNVNALLLGDSALYLCASSATATGNTIYFGEGSWLTVV.

This chain connects TRBV19 to TRBJ1-2; 7 nucleotides agree with TRBD1. The CDR3 covers 14 residues. Germline V gene lookup returns CDR1 LNHDA and CDR2 SQIVND (reference sequence). V lost 10 bases to trimming and J lost 5 bases; unmatched junction nucleotides: 13. As DNA, the CDR3 is TGTGCCACCTGGGGACAGCTAGCTCGGTATGGCTACACCTTC. Translating gives CATWGQLARYGYTF.

The chain has TRBV12-3 or TRBV12-4 and TRBJ1-1, with TRBD1 as a possible D gene (5 bases). Trimming removed 4 bases from V and 4 bases from J, with 10 bases in between. This CDR3 has 13 amino acids. Here the CDR3 reads CASSSPGGTEAFF. CDR3 coding DNA: TGTGCCAGCAGTTCCCCCGGGGGCACTGAAGCTTTCTTT.

This chain uses TRBV6-4 with TRBJ1-5, with unresolved D. The CDR3 has 13 residues. The germline V and J ends were trimmed by 3 bases and 2 bases, with 5 bases remaining between them. CDR1 is MRHNA, CDR2 SNTAGT, per germline. The CDR3 nucleotides are TGTGCCAGCAGTGAGGCGGGCAATCAGCCCCAGCATTTT. It is translated as CASSEAGNQPQHF.

This clone has a single count. The CDR3 DNA reads TGTGCCAGCAGTTTCGGACCAGGAGGTAATGAAAAACTGTTTTTT. It is translated as CASSFGPGGNEKLFF. V usage is TRBV28 and J usage is TRBJ1-4; unclear D gene. Trimming removed 3 bases from V and 4 bases from J, with 12 bases in between. Germline assignment: CDR1 MDHEN and CDR2 SYDVKM. The CDR3 is made up of 15 amino acids.

CDR3 sequence reads: CASSTPQRNYEQYF. DNA of the CDR3: TGTGCCAGCAGTACACCCCAGCGGAACTACGAGCAGTACTTC. The chain recombines TRBV11-2 with TRBJ2-7, with a possible D match to TRBD2 (5 bases). CDR1 and CDR2 from the germline V gene are SGHAT and FQNNGV. This CDR3 comprises 14 residues. V was shortened by 6 bases and J by 3 bases, with 15 bases between the two germline ends.

A single count supports this clone. In nucleotides, the CDR3 is TGCGCCAGCAGCGAGGGCGGTTACACCGGGGAGCTGTTTTTT. Amino acids: CASSEGGYTGELFF. The chain is built from TRBV4-1 and TRBJ2-2, with a weak D call TRBD2 (5 bases). The CDR3 has 14 amino acids. V was clipped by 5 bases and J by 3 bases, with 10 bases between them. From germline, CDR1 is MGHRA and CDR2 YSYEKL.

The CDR3 coding sequence is TGTGCCAGCAGTTTCTCCAGATACTACGAGCAGTACTTC. Translating it yields CASSFSRYYEQYF. The chain has TRBV12-3 or TRBV12-4 and TRBJ2-7, with D uncertain. V lost 3 bases and J 3 bases, leaving 9 bases between the germline ends. This CDR3 is 13 amino acids long.

V usage is TRBV6-1 and J usage is TRBJ2-3; maybe TRBD2 (6 bases). The CDR3 covers 17 residues. Germline V gene lookup returns CDR1 MNHNS and CDR2 SASEGT. V was shortened by 4 bases and J by 3 bases, with 20 bases between the two germline ends. CDR3 protein: CASSGGFGGVGTDTQYF. CDR3 bases: TGTGCCAGCAGTGGAGGGTTCGGGGGAGTAGGAACAGATACGCAGTATTTT.

The chain has TRBV19 and TRBJ2-2; possible D gene TRBD2, 6 bases. Between the trimmed V and J ends, which lost 4 bases and 1 base, there was a span of 13 bases. From germline, CDR1 is LNHDA and CDR2 SQIVND (reference sequence). The length of the CDR3 is 16 residues. The CDR3 DNA sequence: TGTGCCAGTAGTACGGGGATGGGGGGGAACACCGGGGAGCTGTTTTTT. This translates into CASSTGMGGNTGELFF.

The chain joins TRBV7-9 to TRBJ2-7, with 10 bases matching TRBD2. Germline assignment: CDR1 SEHNR and CDR2 FQNEAQ (reference sequence). This CDR3 spans 16 amino acids. V shed 4 bases and J 6 bases; nucleotides not matched to a gene: 12. CDR3 sequence: CASSSRTSGGVGEQYF. CDR3 sequence (DNA): TGTGCCAGCAGCTCAAGGACCAGCGGGGGGGTCGGCGAGCAGTACTTC.

This clone appeared a single time. The rearrangement joins TRBV30 to TRBJ1-3, with D hard to call. Trimming cost V 2 bases and J 3 bases, with 11 bases left between them. The CDR3 spans 14 residues. Germline V CDR1 and CDR2: GTSNPN, SVGIG (reference sequence). Here the CDR3 reads CAWSRDSHGNTIYF. DNA of the CDR3: TGTGCCTGGAGTAGAGACTCTCATGGAAACACCATATATTTT. Looking up the rest from reference TRBV30 and TRBJ1-3 gives the full variable domain: SQTIHQWPATLVQPVGSPLSLECTVEGTSNPNLYWYRQAAGRGLQLLFYSVGIGQISSEVPQNLSASRPQDRQFILSSKKLLLSDSGFYLCAWSRDSHGNTIYFGEGSWLTVV.

The chain is built from TRBV5-1 and TRBJ1-1; maybe TRBD1 (6 bases). The CDR3 contains 16 residues. Trimming pared 0 bases from V and 3 bases from J, leaving 15 bases between. Per germline, CDR1 SGHRS and CDR2 YFSETQ. The CDR3, as DNA: TGCGCCAGCAGCTTGGGAGGGGGAAGCTCCCACACTGAAGCTTTCTTT. Protein sequence: CASSLGGGSSHTEAFF.